These T cell receptor beta chains were read from a single sample in a study of STAT5B mutations in CD4+ large granular lymphocyte leukemia. Libraries were prepared by immunoSEQ multiplex PCR; TCRdb keeps only in-frame clonotypes and omits some of them. Of fewer than 50,000 clones in the sample, around 80% were seen once. Sequenced material: CD4+ T cells from blood buffy coats. These receptors were taken from a human donor in good health. The CDR3 runs from the conserved cysteine through the conserved F or W. The order of the fields is clone size, J gene, V gene, D gene, CDR3 DNA, CDR3 protein. A D gene is named only where the DNA matches it firmly. Not every row has a clone size; where given, it reads once, few, many or a size class.

size: .
J: TRBJ2-5
V: TRBV7-9
D: TRBD1
DNA: TGTGCCAGCAGCTTCCGGCAGGGGGCTGCGGGGGAGACCCAGTACTTC
CDR3: CASSFRQGAAGETQYF

size: .
J: TRBJ2-1
V: TRBV2
D: .
DNA: TGTGCCAGCAGTGAATTGCGGGCCCATGAGCAGTTCTTC
CDR3: CASSELRAHEQFF

size: once
J: TRBJ1-5
V: TRBV28
D: .
DNA: TGTGCCAGCAGTGAGGGTGGAATTTATCAGCCCCAGCATTTT
CDR3: CASSEGGIYQPQHF

size: once
J: TRBJ2-1
V: TRBV5-5
D: TRBD1
DNA: TGTGCCAGCAGCCTACAGGGGGAGTCCTACAATGAGCAGTTCTTC
CDR3: CASSLQGESYNEQFF

size: .
J: TRBJ2-1
V: TRBV18
D: .
DNA: TGTGCCAGCTCCCTTGATGTATACAATGAGCAGTTCTTC
CDR3: CASSLDVYNEQFF

size: few
J: TRBJ1-6
V: TRBV25-1
D: .
DNA: TGTGCCAGCAGTGAATTCGTAGGGGATAATTCACCCCTCCACTTT
CDR3: CASSEFVGDNSPLHF

size: .
J: TRBJ2-1
V: TRBV7-9
D: TRBD1
DNA: TGTGCCAGCAGAACAACAGGGGACACCTACAATGAGCAGTTCTTC
CDR3: CASRTTGDTYNEQFF

size: .
J: TRBJ1-2
V: TRBV27
D: TRBD1
DNA: TGTGCCAGCAGTACGTGGACAGGGAAGGATGGCTACACCTTC
CDR3: CASSTWTGKDGYTF

size: few
J: TRBJ2-1
V: TRBV5-1
D: .
DNA: TGCGCCAGCAGCGTCTCTCCAGGGGCCAACTACAATGAGCAGTTCTTC
CDR3: CASSVSPGANYNEQFF

size: .
J: TRBJ2-7
V: TRBV6-5
D: .
DNA: TGTGCCAGCCTTCATCCGGGACCCCGATTGGGGCAGTACTTC
CDR3: CASLHPGPRLGQYF

size: .
J: TRBJ1-5
V: TRBV5-1
D: .
DNA: TGCGCCAGCAGCTTGGAAGGGTCGGGGGTCCAGCCCCAGCATTTT
CDR3: CASSLEGSGVQPQHF

size: .
J: TRBJ2-2
V: TRBV5-1
D: .
DNA: TGCGCCAGCAGCCAGGGGAACACCGGGGAGCTGTTTTTT
CDR3: CASSQGNTGELFF

size: .
J: TRBJ2-3
V: TRBV7-2
D: .
DNA: TGTGCCAGCAGCTTAGGGCAGGGGAGCACAGATACGCAGTATTTT
CDR3: CASSLGQGSTDTQYF

size: .
J: TRBJ2-6
V: TRBV19
D: TRBD1
DNA: TGTGCCAGTCGCCAGAAGACAGGGACCTCTGGGGCCAACGTCCTGACTTTC
CDR3: CASRQKTGTSGANVLTF

size: .
J: TRBJ2-1
V: TRBV7-7
D: TRBD1
DNA: TGTGCCAGCAGCTTGGGACAGGTCCATGAGCAGTTCTTC
CDR3: CASSLGQVHEQFF

size: .
J: TRBJ1-1
V: TRBV7-9
D: TRBD1
DNA: TGTGCCAGCAGGGAACGGACAGGGCGGACTGAAGCTTTCTTT
CDR3: CASRERTGRTEAFF

size: .
J: TRBJ2-5
V: TRBV7-9
D: TRBD1
DNA: TGTGCCAGCAGCTTAGATCTATCCCAGGGGGTAGAGACCCAGTACTTC
CDR3: CASSLDLSQGVETQYF

size: .
J: TRBJ2-6
V: TRBV10-3
D: .
DNA: TGTGCCATCAGAGCTGGGGACCGCCGCTCTGGGGCCAACGTCCTGACTTTC
CDR3: CAIRAGDRRSGANVLTF

size: .
J: TRBJ2-2
V: TRBV7-2
D: .
DNA: TGTGCCAGCAGCCCCCCTGGACCAAGCGGCACCGGGGAGCTGTTTTTT
CDR3: CASSPPGPSGTGELFF

size: .
J: TRBJ2-2
V: TRBV11-3
D: .
DNA: TGTGCCAGCAGCCATGGCGGCACCGGGGAGCTGTTTTTT
CDR3: CASSHGGTGELFF

size: .
J: TRBJ2-1
V: TRBV5-4
D: TRBD1
DNA: TGTGCCAGCAGCCCCATGACAGGGCGGAATGAGCAGTTCTTC
CDR3: CASSPMTGRNEQFF

size: .
J: TRBJ2-1
V: TRBV6-1
D: .
DNA: TGTGCCAGTCCCCTCGGTCTCGCCGACAATGAGCAGTTCTTC
CDR3: CASPLGLADNEQFF

size: .
J: TRBJ2-2
V: TRBV7-2
D: TRBD2
DNA: TGTGCCAGCAGCCAGACTAGCGGGAGGGGGGAGCTGTTTTTT
CDR3: CASSQTSGRGELFF

size: few
J: TRBJ2-7
V: TRBV10-3
D: .
DNA: TGTGCCATCGGTTGGGGGGACGAGCAGTACTTC
CDR3: CAIGWGDEQYF

size: .
J: TRBJ2-2
V: TRBV27
D: .
DNA: TGTGCCAGCAGTCGACCGGGACCGGGGGACGGGGAGCTGTTTTTT
CDR3: CASSRPGPGDGELFF

size: few
J: TRBJ2-5
V: TRBV9
D: TRBD1
DNA: TGTGCCAGCAGCGTAGCTACAGGGGGAGAGACCCAGTACTTC
CDR3: CASSVATGGETQYF

size: .
J: TRBJ2-1
V: TRBV4-1
D: TRBD2
DNA: TGCGCCAGCAGCAGGATAGGCGGGAGGGCCAATTCGGACAATGAGCAGTTCTTC
CDR3: CASSRIGGRANSDNEQFF

size: few
J: TRBJ2-7
V: TRBV19
D: TRBD1
DNA: TGTGCCAGTTCTTATCGACAGGGGGCGGACGAGCAGTACTTC
CDR3: CASSYRQGADEQYF

size: .
J: TRBJ2-1
V: TRBV18
D: TRBD1
DNA: TGTGCCAGCTCAGCCGGGACAGACCGCAATGAGCAGTTCTTC
CDR3: CASSAGTDRNEQFF

size: .
J: TRBJ2-1
V: TRBV10-2
D: TRBD2
DNA: TGCGCCAGCATGTCTAGCGGGGGGGATGAGCAGTTCTTC
CDR3: CASMSSGGDEQFF

size: .
J: TRBJ2-1
V: TRBV4-1
D: TRBD2
DNA: TGCGCCAGCAGCCAAGGAAGCGGGGCCTACAATGAGCAGTTCTTC
CDR3: CASSQGSGAYNEQFF

size: .
J: TRBJ2-7
V: TRBV7-8
D: TRBD1
DNA: TGTGCCAGCAGCGTGACAGGGCCCCCCTACGAGCAGTACTTC
CDR3: CASSVTGPPYEQYF

size: .
J: TRBJ2-3
V: TRBV5-1
D: .
DNA: TGCGCCAGCAGCTTGGCCCGACTCGCTCCGCAGTATTTT
CDR3: CASSLARLAPQYF

size: once
J: TRBJ1-3
V: TRBV5-6
D: .
DNA: TGTGCCAGCAGCACAAAGGACAGTTCCGGAAACACCATATATTTT
CDR3: CASSTKDSSGNTIYF

size: .
J: TRBJ1-5
V: TRBV7-2
D: TRBD1
DNA: TGTGCCAGCAGCTCACAAGGGGGCTTGGGCAATCAGCCCCAGCATTTT
CDR3: CASSSQGGLGNQPQHF

size: .
J: TRBJ2-7
V: TRBV28
D: .
DNA: TGTGCCAGCAGTTTAATGGAGGATGGGCTGCCCTACGAGCAGTACTTC
CDR3: CASSLMEDGLPYEQYF

size: .
J: TRBJ2-7
V: TRBV6-5
D: .
DNA: TGTGCCACCTCCGACAGTTACGAGCAGTACTTC
CDR3: CATSDSYEQYF

size: .
J: TRBJ2-5
V: TRBV5-4
D: TRBD2
DNA: TGTGCCAGCAGCTTGGAACTAGCGGGGGAGACCCAGTACTTC
CDR3: CASSLELAGETQYF

size: once
J: TRBJ2-5
V: TRBV5-4
D: .
DNA: TGTGCCAGCAGGCCTAAAGGACGGGGGCCCCAAGAGACCCAGTACTTC
CDR3: CASRPKGRGPQETQYF

size: .
J: TRBJ1-4
V: TRBV19
D: .
DNA: TGTGCCAGTAGTCGCGGGGCTAATGAAAAACTGTTTTTT
CDR3: CASSRGANEKLFF

size: .
J: TRBJ2-7
V: TRBV18
D: TRBD2
DNA: TGTGCCAGCTCACCGGAAAGCGGGGCTTACGAGCAGTACTTC
CDR3: CASSPESGAYEQYF

size: .
J: TRBJ1-3
V: TRBV6-6
D: .
DNA: TGTGCCAGCAGGATGACCCGCTCTGGAAACACCATATATTTT
CDR3: CASRMTRSGNTIYF

size: .
J: TRBJ2-7
V: TRBV18
D: TRBD2
DNA: TGTGCCAGCTCACCACCTTTTACTAGCGGGGTAGATGTCTACGAGCAGTACTTC
CDR3: CASSPPFTSGVDVYEQYF

size: .
J: TRBJ2-5
V: TRBV5-6
D: .
DNA: TGTGCCAGCAGCCAAGGGGAGACCCAGTACTTC
CDR3: CASSQGETQYF